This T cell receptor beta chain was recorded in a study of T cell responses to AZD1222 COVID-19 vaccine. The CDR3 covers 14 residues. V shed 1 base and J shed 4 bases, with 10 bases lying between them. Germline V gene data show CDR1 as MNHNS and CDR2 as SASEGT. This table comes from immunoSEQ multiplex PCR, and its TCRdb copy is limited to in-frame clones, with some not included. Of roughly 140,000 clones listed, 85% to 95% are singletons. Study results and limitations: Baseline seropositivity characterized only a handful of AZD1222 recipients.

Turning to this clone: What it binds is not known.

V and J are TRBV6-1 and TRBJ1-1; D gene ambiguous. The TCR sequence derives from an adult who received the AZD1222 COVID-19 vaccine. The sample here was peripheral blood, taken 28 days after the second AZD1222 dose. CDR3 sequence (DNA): TGTGCCAGCAGTGAAGAGATACGGGGCACTGAAGCTTTCTTT. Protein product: CASSEEIRGTEAFF.